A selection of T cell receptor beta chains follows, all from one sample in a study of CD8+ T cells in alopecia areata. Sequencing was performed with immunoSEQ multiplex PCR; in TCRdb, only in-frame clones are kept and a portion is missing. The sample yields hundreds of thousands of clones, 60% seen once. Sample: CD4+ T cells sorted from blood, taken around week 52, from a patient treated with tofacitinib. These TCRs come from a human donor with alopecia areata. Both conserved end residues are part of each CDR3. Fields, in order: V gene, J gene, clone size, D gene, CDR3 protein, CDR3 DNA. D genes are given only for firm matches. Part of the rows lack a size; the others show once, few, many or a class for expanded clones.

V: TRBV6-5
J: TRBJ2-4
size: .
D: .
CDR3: CASRRQTNIQYF
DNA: TGTGCCAGCAGACGTCAGACAAACATTCAGTACTTC

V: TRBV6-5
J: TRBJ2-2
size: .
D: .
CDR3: CASSPPNTGELFF
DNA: TGTGCCAGCAGCCCCCCAAACACCGGGGAGCTGTTTTTT

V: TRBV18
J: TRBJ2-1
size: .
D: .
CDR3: CASSLGTDYNEQFF
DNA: TGTGCCAGCTCACTCGGGACGGATTACAATGAGCAGTTCTTC

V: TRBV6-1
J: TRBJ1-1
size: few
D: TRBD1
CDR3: CASSGRQGGTTEAFF
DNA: TGTGCCAGCAGTGGGCGACAGGGTGGCACTACTGAAGCTTTCTTT

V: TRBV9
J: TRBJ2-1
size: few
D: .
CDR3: CASSVAPGQGLAYNEQFF
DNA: TGTGCCAGCAGCGTAGCGCCGGGACAGGGACTAGCATACAATGAGCAGTTCTTC

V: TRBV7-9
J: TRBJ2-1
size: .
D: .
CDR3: CASSLVPQNEQFF
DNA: TGTGCCAGCAGCTTAGTGCCTCAGAATGAGCAGTTCTTC

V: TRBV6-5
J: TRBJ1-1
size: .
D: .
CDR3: CASSYLGGWGEAFF
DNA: TGTGCCAGCAGTTATTTGGGGGGCTGGGGTGAAGCTTTCTTT

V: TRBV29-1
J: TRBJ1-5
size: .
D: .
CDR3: CSATQPQHF
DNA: TGCAGCGCCACTCAGCCCCAGCATTTT

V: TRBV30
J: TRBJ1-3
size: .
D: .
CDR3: CALRGSGNTIYF
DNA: TGTGCTTTGAGGGGCTCTGGAAACACCATATATTTT

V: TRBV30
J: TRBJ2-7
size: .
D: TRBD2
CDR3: CAWSVGPGGYEQYF
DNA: TGTGCCTGGAGTGTGGGCCCGGGGGGCTACGAGCAGTACTTC

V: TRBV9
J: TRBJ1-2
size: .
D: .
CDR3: CASAKDRNYGYTF
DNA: TGTGCCAGCGCTAAAGACAGGAACTATGGCTACACCTTC

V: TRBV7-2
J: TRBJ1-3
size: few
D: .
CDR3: CASSLMGGNTIYF
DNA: TGTGCCAGCAGCTTAATGGGTGGAAACACCATATATTTT

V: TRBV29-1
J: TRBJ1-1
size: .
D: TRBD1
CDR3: CSVGDRVYTEAFF
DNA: TGCAGCGTTGGGGACAGGGTCTACACTGAAGCTTTCTTT